These 9 T cell receptor beta chains originate from one sample sequenced in a study of T cell responses to AZD1222 COVID-19 vaccine. The assay was immunoSEQ multiplex PCR, and TCRdb's table has in-frame clones only and misses some. The data hold some 150,000 clones, with approximately 94% observed a single time. Here the sequenced sample was peripheral blood, taken on day 0 of AZD1222 vaccination. The receptors originated from an adult in good health.

A word on this clone: The junction and the germline gene differ at one end; a read error may be behind it. This sequence joins TRBV5-3 and TRBJ1-6, with D perhaps matching TRBD1 (5 bases). TRBV5-3 counts as an open reading frame of uncertain function. The CDR3 loop spans 15 amino acids. CDR3 sequence: CARSLDNSYNSPLHF. The CDR3 bases are TGTGCCAGAAGTTTGGACAACTCCTATAATTCACCCCTCCACTTT.

This clone was counted between two and nine times. The chain couples TRBV5-4 to TRBJ1-1, with D uncertain. This CDR3 has 13 residues. Germline-derived CDR1 and CDR2 are SGHNT and YYREEE (reference sequence). V gave up 3 bases and J gave up 0 bases, with 6 bases separating them. CDR3 in amino acids: CASSSILNTEAFF. DNA of the CDR3: TGTGCCAGCAGCTCGATACTGAACACTGAAGCTTTCTTT.

To note about this clone: In the same sample, other DNA sequences code for this CDR3. The J gene is TRBJ1-1, the V gene TRBV2, with D uncertain. The germline V gene encodes CDR1 SNHLY and CDR2 FYNNEI. CDR3 length: 13 residues. V shed 1 base and J shed 1 base, with 4 bases lying between them. The CDR3 DNA follows: TGTGCCAGCAGTGAAGATTGGAACACTGAAGCTTTCTTT. As protein: CASSEDWNTEAFF.

The chain couples TRBV4-3 to TRBJ1-2; D is uncertain. CDR1 and CDR2 (germline): LGHNA, YSLEER. The CDR3 runs to 14 residues. V was shortened by 0 bases and J by 11 bases, with 16 bases between the two germline ends. CDR3 DNA: TGCGCCAGCAGCCAAGATTTGGGCCGGGCTGCGTACACCTTC. Encoded protein: CASSQDLGRAAYTF.

With respect to this clone: A junction end diverges from the germline sequence, so it may reflect a read error. The chain uses TRBV7-7 and TRBJ2-5; 7 bases line up with TRBD1. Germline V gene sequence: CDR1 SSHAT, CDR2 FNYEAQ (reference sequence). This CDR3 is 15 amino acids long. In nucleotides, the CDR3 is TGTGCTAGCAGCAGCACAGGGGTCAACCAAGAGACCCAGTACTTC. Translation gives CASSSTGVNQETQYF.

This clone was recorded only once. The rearrangement links TRBV5-1 to TRBJ2-2; TRBD2 matches at 8 bases. This CDR3 is built from 18 residues. V dropped 1 base and J dropped 0; count of bases not matched to a gene: 8. Germline V gene sequence: CDR1 SGHRS, CDR2 YFSETQ. CDR3 amino acids: CASSLLARGAANTGELFF. The CDR3 DNA is TGCGCCAGCAGCTTGTTGGCGCGGGGGGCCGCGAACACCGGGGAGCTGTTTTTT.

The J gene is TRBJ1-2, the V gene TRBV19; D may be TRBD1 (6 bases). The V and J ends lost 6 bases and 5 bases respectively, with 13 bases between them. Germline assignment: CDR1 LNHDA and CDR2 SQIVND (reference sequence). This CDR3 spans 13 amino acids. This CDR3 is CASRSGEGYGYTF. The CDR3 DNA is TGTGCCAGTAGATCAGGGGAGGGATATGGCTACACCTTC.

This rearrangement joins TRBV18 to TRBJ1-3; perhaps TRBD1 as D (5 bases). Germline loops: CDR1 KGHSH, CDR2 LQKENI. The V gene lost 0 bases and the J gene lost 7 bases, with 10 bases spanning the gap. CDR3 length equals 14 residues. CDR3 sequence: CASSPPAGRNTIYF. The CDR3, as DNA: TGTGCCAGCTCACCACCGGCGGGACGGAACACCATATATTTT.

This sequence joins TRBV11-2 and TRBJ2-5, with D unresolved. This CDR3 is built from 13 residues. Germline V lookup: CDR1 SGHAT, CDR2 FQNNGV. V lost 1 base and J lost 5, with 8 bases in between. DNA for the CDR3: TGTGCCAGCAGCTTAGGTAGACCCGAGACCCAGTACTTC. Translating it yields CASSLGRPETQYF. The whole variable domain, remainder taken from reference TRBV11-2 and TRBJ2-5, is EAGVAQSPRYKIIEKRQSVAFWCNPISGHATLYWYQQILGQGPKLLIQFQNNGVVDDSQLPKDRFSAERLKGVDSTLKIQPAKLEDSAVYLCASSLGRPETQYFGPGTRLLVL.